A single sample gave rise to the 25 T cell receptor beta chains below, sequenced in a study of shared clonotypes between healthy human individuals. Some clones are missing from TCRdb's copy, which holds only in-frame ones; the method was immunoSEQ multiplex PCR. The sample shows approximately 2,300,000 clones, about 90% of them seen only once. The specimen sequenced was naive CD4+ T cells from PBMCs. Indicated subset: CD45RA+ positively selected. These receptors all come from a man between 18 and 29 years old in good health. Some clones in this sample may be carry-over from other donors' samples.

The chain combines TRBV7-2 with TRBJ2-1, with 7 nucleotides matching TRBD2. J lost 6 bases, V lost 0 bases, and 5 bases had no gene match. CDR3 length equals 15 residues. Germline V gene sequence: CDR1 SGHTA, CDR2 FQGNSA. The DNA of the CDR3 is TGTGCCAGCAGCTTAGCCGGGACTACCTTCAATGAGCAGTTCTTC. This sequence encodes CASSLAGTTFNEQFF.

V gene TRBV5-4 combines with J gene TRBJ2-1, with TRBD2 matching over 10 bases. V was pared by 4 bases and J by 6 bases, with 10 bases of the junction left unmatched. Germline values: CDR1 SGHNT, CDR2 YYREEE (reference sequence). The CDR3 length is 16 residues. The CDR3 here is CASSPGGVAGGNEQFF. DNA for the CDR3: TGTGCCAGCAGCCCGGGGGGGGTAGCGGGAGGCAATGAGCAGTTCTTC.

This clone was counted once. The chain employs TRBV7-2 and TRBJ2-1; D uncertain. The ends were cut back, 5 bases at V and 5 bases at J, with 16 bases in the middle. The CDR3 runs 15 residues. The V gene's germline CDR1 is SGHTA and CDR2 FQGNSA. In nucleotides, the CDR3 is TGTGCCAGCAGCCAGTTCCCCACAAATAACAATGAGCAGTTCTTC. Amino acid sequence: CASSQFPTNNNEQFF.

The chain links TRBV7-9 to TRBJ2-7; 11 bases agree with TRBD2. The V segment lost 5 bases and the J segment 6 bases; nucleotides outside the gene matches: 12. Germline V gene lookup returns CDR1 SEHNR and CDR2 FQNEAQ (reference sequence). The CDR3 spans 16 residues. DNA of the CDR3: TGTGCCAGCAGCACCGGACTAGCGGGCGCCGAGGGCGAGCAGTACTTC. Translated: CASSTGLAGAEGEQYF.

This sequence joins TRBV9 and TRBJ2-7; no clear D. The V end was cut by 0 bases, the J end by 1 base, with 8 bases between. CDR3 length: 14 amino acids. Germline-derived CDR1 and CDR2 are SGDLS and YYNGEE. Here the CDR3 reads CASSVAAVSYEQYF. The DNA for the CDR3 is TGTGCCAGCAGCGTAGCTGCGGTTTCCTACGAGCAGTACTTC.

CDR3 amino acids: CASGTGRAYYEQYF. The DNA for the CDR3 is TGTGCCAGCGGGACCGGGAGGGCCTACTACGAGCAGTACTTC. The rearrangement joins TRBV5-8 to TRBJ2-7, with 8 nucleotides matching TRBD2. This CDR3 region has 14 residues. Germline CDR1 and CDR2: SGHTS and YDEGEE. With 7 bases clipped from V and 3 bases from J, the junction kept 9 bases outside the gene matches. The full variable domain, completed using reference TRBV5-8 and TRBJ2-7, is EAGVTQSPTHLIKTRGQQATLRCSPISGHTSVYWYQQALGLGLQFLLWYDEGEERNRGNFPPRFSGRQFPNYSSELNVNALELEDSALYLCASGTGRAYYEQYFGPGTRLTVT.

The J gene is TRBJ1-1, the V gene TRBV7-3; the D gene is possibly TRBD1 (5 bases). Germline-derived CDR1 and CDR2 are SGHTA and FQGTGA. CDR3 length: 16 amino acids. Trimming pared 0 bases from V and 0 bases from J, leaving 11 bases between. The chain's CDR3 is CASSLTGGVMNTEAFF. For the CDR3, the DNA is TGTGCCAGCAGCTTAACCGGGGGAGTGATGAACACTGAAGCTTTCTTT. The complete variable domain, with remaining parts taken from reference TRBV7-3 and TRBJ1-1, reads GAGVSQTPSNKVTEKGKYVELRCDPISGHTALYWYRQSLGQGPEFLIYFQGTGAADDSGLPNDRFFAVRPEGSVSTLKIQRTERGDSAVYLCASSLTGGVMNTEAFFGQGTRLTVV.

This chain joins TRBV28 and TRBJ1-2, with 10 bases aligning to TRBD1. Germline V CDR1 and CDR2: MDHEN, SYDVKM. V was clipped by 5 bases and J by 2 bases; unmatched bases: 11. The CDR3 contains 17 residues. The CDR3 DNA follows: TGTGCCAGCAGTCGCCAGACAGGGGGCCTATGGAACTATGGCTACACCTTC. It specifies CASSRQTGGLWNYGYTF.

The J gene is TRBJ1-1, the V gene TRBV30; D is possibly TRBD1 (5 bases). With 3 bases removed from V and 9 bases from J, the gap between germline ends came to 14 bases. The CDR3 has 12 amino acids. The germline V gene has CDR1 GTSNPN and CDR2 SVGIG (reference sequence). The CDR3 reads CAWRVFRGKAFF. The CDR3 DNA is TGTGCCTGGAGGGTGTTTCGGGGGAAAGCTTTCTTT. The variable domain in full, completed from reference TRBV30 and TRBJ1-1, reads SQTIHQWPATLVQPVGSPLSLECTVEGTSNPNLYWYRQAAGRGLQLLFYSVGIGQISSEVPQNLSASRPQDRQFILSSKKLLLSDSGFYLCAWRVFRGKAFFGQGTRLTVV.

The rearrangement joins TRBV4-1 to TRBJ1-4, with a weak D call TRBD1 (6 bases). Germline loops: CDR1 MGHRA, CDR2 YSYEKL. The CDR3 sequence is 15 residues long. Between the trimmed V and J ends, which lost 1 base and 3 bases, there was a span of 9 bases. CDR3 residues: CASSQAGVPNEKLFF. The CDR3 DNA reads as TGCGCCAGCAGCCAAGCAGGGGTTCCTAATGAAAAACTGTTTTTT.

The CDR3 nucleotides read TGTGCCAGCAGCCTGGAAGCGGGGAGCACCATATATTTT. This gives the protein CASSLEAGSTIYF. The V and J genes are TRBV7-2 and TRBJ1-3; unclear D gene. Germline CDR1 is SGHTA and CDR2 is FQGNSA. V lost 5 bases to trimming and J lost 9 bases, with 14 bases between them. The CDR3 is made up of 13 amino acids.

This chain connects TRBV5-1 to TRBJ2-1, with 7 bases lining up with TRBD2. Germline CDR1 reads SGHRS; CDR2 reads YFSETQ. J gave up 6 bases and V 2 bases, and 8 bases lay outside the gene matches. CDR3 length: 15 amino acids. The CDR3, as DNA: TGCGCCAGCAGCTTTCGCGGGAGTGCCTCCAATGAGCAGTTCTTC. It encodes CASSFRGSASNEQFF.

For this clone: Other DNA sequences in the sample encode the same CDR3. The chain links TRBV19 to TRBJ2-3; D is ambiguous. V lost 2 bases, J lost 4 bases, and 4 bases lay in between. Germline V gene data show CDR1 as LNHDA and CDR2 as SQIVND (reference sequence). The CDR3 covers 12 residues. CDR3 sequence reads: CASSIHPDTQYF. The CDR3 DNA reads TGTGCCAGTAGTATACATCCAGATACGCAGTATTTT.

CDR3 coding DNA: TGCACCAGCAGCCAAGGTCCTCGGCGGCGGTCCTCCTACAATGAGCAGTTCTTC. Amino acid sequence: CTSSQGPRRRSSYNEQFF. The chain recombines TRBV1 with TRBJ2-1; whether TRBD2, the table's D call, matches the DNA was not checked. TRBV1 corresponds to a pseudogene. The CDR3 sequence is 18 residues long.

This chain joins TRBV11-2 and TRBJ1-2; maybe TRBD1 (5 bases). CDR1 is SGHAT, CDR2 FQNNGV, per germline. Trimming removed 4 bases at V and 4 bases at J, with 22 bases between. The CDR3 runs to 17 residues. The DNA for the CDR3 is TGTGCCAGCAGCTCCTTCCCCACTGACAGATCTGGCTATGGCTACACCTTC. Amino acids: CASSSFPTDRSGYGYTF.

J is TRBJ2-1 and V is TRBV2; D may be TRBD2 (6 bases). The CDR3 contains 15 residues. Germline CDR1 is SNHLY and CDR2 is FYNNEI. V lost 10 bases and J lost 6, with 22 bases in between. The CDR3 sequence is CAISGGSPQGNEQFF. CDR3 coding DNA: TGTGCCATAAGTGGGGGGTCTCCACAAGGCAATGAGCAGTTCTTC.

This clone is a singleton in its sample. This chain links TRBV6-1 with TRBJ2-5; 7 bases map to TRBD1. CDR3 length: 15 residues. CDR1 MNHNS and CDR2 SASEGT come from the germline V gene. Losses at the gene ends were 6 bases for V and 0 bases for J; bases not matched to a gene: 7. CDR3 loop: CASRFRQGHQETQYF. The CDR3 nucleotides are TGTGCCAGCAGATTCAGACAGGGTCACCAAGAGACCCAGTACTTC.

The genes are TRBV5-1 and TRBJ2-5, with D possibly TRBD2 on 6 matching bases. V lost 7 bases and J 5 bases, leaving 18 bases between the germline ends. Germline V CDR1 and CDR2: SGHRS, YFSETQ. CDR3 size: 14 residues. The CDR3, as DNA: TGCGCCAGCGGGATCTTGGCTAGCGCGGAGACCCAGTACTTC. It yields the protein CASGILASAETQYF.

This clone occurred once. The genes are TRBV7-9 and TRBJ2-7; D uncertain. V lost 1 base, J lost 8 bases, and 12 bases lay in between. This CDR3 is 13 amino acids long. The germline V gene has CDR1 SEHNR and CDR2 FQNEAQ (reference sequence). CDR3 residues: CASSLVDLRQQYF. The CDR3 DNA is TGTGCCAGCAGCTTAGTGGACCTACGACAGCAGTACTTC.

The V gene is TRBV28, the J gene TRBJ2-5; D remains unclear. The ends were cut back, 3 bases at V and 1 base at J, with 9 bases in the middle. The CDR3 is 14 amino acids. Germline V CDR1 and CDR2: MDHEN, SYDVKM. Here the CDR3 DNA reads TGTGCCAGCAGTTTTCTAGGCGCCCAAGAGACCCAGTACTTC. This encodes CASSFLGAQETQYF.

V gene TRBV10-3 combines with J gene TRBJ1-4; TRBD1 might be the D (6 bases). Trimming pared 10 bases from V and 6 bases from J, leaving 24 bases between. The CDR3 is 16 residues long. Germline V gives CDR1 ENHRY, CDR2 SYGVKD. CDR3 coding DNA: TGTGCCACCAGCGGACAGAGGAACCGGGACGATGAAAAACTGTTTTTT. Protein: CATSGQRNRDDEKLFF.

This clone was observed a single time. The rearrangement uses TRBV5-1 and TRBJ2-3; D assignment may be TRBD1 or TRBD2 (5 bases each). V lost 3 bases and J lost 7, with 15 bases in between. The CDR3 has 14 residues. Germline V CDR1 and CDR2: SGHRS, YFSETQ. In nucleotides, the CDR3 is TGCGCCAGCAGCTCGTCGGGGCGTACCCATACGCAGTATTTT. It specifies CASSSSGRTHTQYF.

The chain recombines TRBV5-6 with TRBJ2-3; perhaps TRBD2 as D (5 bases). In germline, CDR1 is SGHDT, CDR2 YYEEEE. The V end lost 0 bases, the J end lost 5 bases, and 7 bases lay between the germline ends. The CDR3 sequence is 13 residues long. The DNA of the CDR3 is TGTGCCAGCAGCTTGGTTCGGGGAGATACGCAGTATTTT. Its translation: CASSLVRGDTQYF. Filled out from reference TRBV5-6 and TRBJ2-3, the complete variable domain reads DAGVTQSPTHLIKTRGQQVTLRCSPKSGHDTVSWYQQALGQGPQFIFQYYEEEERQRGNFPDRFSGHQFPNYSSELNVNALLLGDSALYLCASSLVRGDTQYFGPGTRLTVL.

The CDR3 spells CASSPISVLNNQPQHF. In DNA form, the CDR3 reads TGTGCCAGCTCACCTATATCGGTCCTCAACAATCAGCCCCAGCATTTT. This sequence joins TRBV18 and TRBJ1-5; D call uncertain. Between the trimmed V and J ends, which lost 3 bases and 3 bases, there was a span of 15 bases. The CDR3 extends over 16 amino acids. Looked up from germline, CDR1 is KGHSH and CDR2 is LQKENI.

The genes are TRBV4-3 and TRBJ2-1, with 9 positions matching TRBD1. The CDR3 consists of 17 residues. With V trimmed by 2 bases and J by 9 bases, 14 bases remained unmatched. Looked up from germline, CDR1 is LGHNA and CDR2 is YSLEER. The CDR3 region has the DNA TGCGCCAGCAGCCAAAACACTGTGACAGGGGGATCGGCTGAGCAGTTCTTC. Translated: CASSQNTVTGGSAEQFF.